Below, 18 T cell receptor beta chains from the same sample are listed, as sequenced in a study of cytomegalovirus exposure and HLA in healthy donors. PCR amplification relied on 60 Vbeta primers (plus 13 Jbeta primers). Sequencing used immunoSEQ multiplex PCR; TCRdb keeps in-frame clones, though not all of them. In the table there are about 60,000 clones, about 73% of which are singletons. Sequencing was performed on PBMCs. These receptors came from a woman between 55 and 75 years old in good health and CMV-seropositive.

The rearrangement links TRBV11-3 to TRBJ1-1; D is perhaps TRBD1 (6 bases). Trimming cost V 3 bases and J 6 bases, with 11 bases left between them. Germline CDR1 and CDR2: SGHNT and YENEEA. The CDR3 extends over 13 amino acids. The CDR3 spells CASSLGARSEAFF. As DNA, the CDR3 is TGTGCCAGCAGCTTGGGGGCCCGGTCTGAAGCTTTCTTT.

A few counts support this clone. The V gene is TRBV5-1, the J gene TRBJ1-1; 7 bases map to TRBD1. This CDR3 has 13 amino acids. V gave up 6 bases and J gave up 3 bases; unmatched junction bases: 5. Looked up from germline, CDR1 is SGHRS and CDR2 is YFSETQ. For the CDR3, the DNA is TGCGCCAGCAAGCTTGGGACAGACACTGAAGCTTTCTTT. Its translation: CASKLGTDTEAFF.

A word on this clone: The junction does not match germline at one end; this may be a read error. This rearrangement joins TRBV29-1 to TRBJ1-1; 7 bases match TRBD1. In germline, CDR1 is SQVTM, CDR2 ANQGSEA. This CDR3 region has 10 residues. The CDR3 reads CSVGPGQLLF. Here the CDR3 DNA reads TGCAGCGTTGGTCCGGGACAGCTTCTTTTT.

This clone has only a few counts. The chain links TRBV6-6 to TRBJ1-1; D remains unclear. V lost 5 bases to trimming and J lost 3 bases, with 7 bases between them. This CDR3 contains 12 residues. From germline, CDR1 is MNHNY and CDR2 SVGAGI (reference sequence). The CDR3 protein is CASSLVDTEAFF. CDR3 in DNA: TGTGCCAGCAGTCTAGTTGACACTGAAGCTTTCTTT.

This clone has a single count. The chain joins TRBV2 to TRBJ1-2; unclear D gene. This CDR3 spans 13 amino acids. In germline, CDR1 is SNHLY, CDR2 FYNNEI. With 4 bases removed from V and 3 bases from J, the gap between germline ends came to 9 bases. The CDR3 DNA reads TGTGCCAGCAGTGCGGCACAGTACTATGGCTACACCTTC. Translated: CASSAAQYYGYTF.

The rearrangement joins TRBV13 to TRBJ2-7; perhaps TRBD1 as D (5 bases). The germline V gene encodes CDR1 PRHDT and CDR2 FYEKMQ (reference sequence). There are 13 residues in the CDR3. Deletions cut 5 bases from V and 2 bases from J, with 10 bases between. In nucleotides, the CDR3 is TGTGCCAGCAGCCTACAGGCTACCTACGAGCAGTACTTC. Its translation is CASSLQATYEQYF.

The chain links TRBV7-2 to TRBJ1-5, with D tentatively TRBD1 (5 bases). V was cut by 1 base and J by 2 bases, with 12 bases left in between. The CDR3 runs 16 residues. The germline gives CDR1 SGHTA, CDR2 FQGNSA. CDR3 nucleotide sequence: TGTGCCAGCAGCTTAGGGACACACCTGGGCAATCAGCCCCAGCATTTT. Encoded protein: CASSLGTHLGNQPQHF.

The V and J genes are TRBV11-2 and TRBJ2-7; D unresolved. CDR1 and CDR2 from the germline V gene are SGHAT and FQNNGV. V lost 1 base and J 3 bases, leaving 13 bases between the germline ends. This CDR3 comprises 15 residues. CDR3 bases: TGTGCCAGCAGCTTAGCCCTTGGGCCCAACTACGAGCAGTACTTC. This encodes CASSLALGPNYEQYF.

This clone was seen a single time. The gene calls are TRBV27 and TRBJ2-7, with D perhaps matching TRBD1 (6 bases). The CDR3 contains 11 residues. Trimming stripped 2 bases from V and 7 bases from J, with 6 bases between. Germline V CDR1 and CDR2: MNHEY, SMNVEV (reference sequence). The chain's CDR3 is CASSLRGEQYF. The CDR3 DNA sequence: TGTGCCAGCAGTTTAAGGGGGGAGCAGTACTTC.

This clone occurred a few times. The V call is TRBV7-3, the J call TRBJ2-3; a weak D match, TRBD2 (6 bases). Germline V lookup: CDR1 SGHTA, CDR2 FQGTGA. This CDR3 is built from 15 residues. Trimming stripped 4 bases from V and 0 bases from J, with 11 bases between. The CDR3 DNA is TGTGCCAGCAGCTCCTCAGCGGGTAGCACAGATACGCAGTATTTT. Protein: CASSSSAGSTDTQYF.

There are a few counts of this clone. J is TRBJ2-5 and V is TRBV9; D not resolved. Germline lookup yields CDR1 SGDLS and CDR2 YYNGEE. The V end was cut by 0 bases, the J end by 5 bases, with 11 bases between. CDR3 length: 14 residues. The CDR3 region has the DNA TGTGCCAGCAGCGTAGAGTTGGGCCGGGAGACCCAGTACTTC. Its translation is CASSVELGRETQYF.

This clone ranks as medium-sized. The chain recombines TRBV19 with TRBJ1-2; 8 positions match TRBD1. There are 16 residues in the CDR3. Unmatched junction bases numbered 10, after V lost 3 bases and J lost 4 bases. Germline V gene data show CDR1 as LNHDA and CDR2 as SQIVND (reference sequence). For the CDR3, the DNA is TGTGCCAGTAGTATGGATGGACAGGGTCCCCTCTATGGCTACACCTTC. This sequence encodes CASSMDGQGPLYGYTF.

This CDR3 reads CASSSVGPPRDTQYF. DNA of the CDR3: TGTGCCAGCAGCTCTGTGGGCCCGCCCCGAGATACGCAGTATTTT. The chain is built from TRBV7-2 and TRBJ2-3; no clear D gene. Germline-derived CDR1 and CDR2 are SGHTA and FQGNSA. CDR3 length: 15 residues. Trimming left V 4 bases short and J 5 bases short, with 16 bases between.

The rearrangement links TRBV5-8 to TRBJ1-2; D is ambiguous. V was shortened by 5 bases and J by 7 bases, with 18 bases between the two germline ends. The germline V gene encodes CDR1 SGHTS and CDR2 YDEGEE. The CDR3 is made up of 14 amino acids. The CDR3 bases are TGTGCCAGCAGTTTCGGGGTAGGGTCGGGTGGCTACACCTTC. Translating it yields CASSFGVGSGGYTF.

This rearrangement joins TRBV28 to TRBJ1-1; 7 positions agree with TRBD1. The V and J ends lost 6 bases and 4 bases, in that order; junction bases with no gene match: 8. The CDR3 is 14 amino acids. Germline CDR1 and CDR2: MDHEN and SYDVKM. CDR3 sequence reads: CASSPGTVATEAFF. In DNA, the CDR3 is TGTGCCAGCAGCCCCGGGACAGTGGCCACTGAAGCTTTCTTT.

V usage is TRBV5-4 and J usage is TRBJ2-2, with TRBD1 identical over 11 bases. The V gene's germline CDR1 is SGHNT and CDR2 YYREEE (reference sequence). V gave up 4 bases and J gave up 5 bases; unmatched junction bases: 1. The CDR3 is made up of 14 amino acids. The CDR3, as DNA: TGTGCCAGCAGCCGGGACAGGGGGACCGGGGAGCTGTTTTTT. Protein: CASSRDRGTGELFF.

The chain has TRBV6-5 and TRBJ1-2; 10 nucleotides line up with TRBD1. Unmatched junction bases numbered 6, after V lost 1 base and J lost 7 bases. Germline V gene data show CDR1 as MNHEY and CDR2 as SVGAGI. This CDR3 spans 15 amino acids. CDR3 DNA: TGTGCCAGCAGTTACTATGGGACAGGGGAAGGTGGCTACACCTTC. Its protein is CASSYYGTGEGGYTF.

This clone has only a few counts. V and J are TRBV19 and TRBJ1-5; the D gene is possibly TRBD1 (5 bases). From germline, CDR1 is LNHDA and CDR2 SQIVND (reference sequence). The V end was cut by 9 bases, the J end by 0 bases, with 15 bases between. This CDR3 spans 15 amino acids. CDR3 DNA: TGTGCCAGCGCCTCAGGGTCCTATAGCAATCAGCCCCAGCATTTT. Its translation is CASASGSYSNQPQHF.